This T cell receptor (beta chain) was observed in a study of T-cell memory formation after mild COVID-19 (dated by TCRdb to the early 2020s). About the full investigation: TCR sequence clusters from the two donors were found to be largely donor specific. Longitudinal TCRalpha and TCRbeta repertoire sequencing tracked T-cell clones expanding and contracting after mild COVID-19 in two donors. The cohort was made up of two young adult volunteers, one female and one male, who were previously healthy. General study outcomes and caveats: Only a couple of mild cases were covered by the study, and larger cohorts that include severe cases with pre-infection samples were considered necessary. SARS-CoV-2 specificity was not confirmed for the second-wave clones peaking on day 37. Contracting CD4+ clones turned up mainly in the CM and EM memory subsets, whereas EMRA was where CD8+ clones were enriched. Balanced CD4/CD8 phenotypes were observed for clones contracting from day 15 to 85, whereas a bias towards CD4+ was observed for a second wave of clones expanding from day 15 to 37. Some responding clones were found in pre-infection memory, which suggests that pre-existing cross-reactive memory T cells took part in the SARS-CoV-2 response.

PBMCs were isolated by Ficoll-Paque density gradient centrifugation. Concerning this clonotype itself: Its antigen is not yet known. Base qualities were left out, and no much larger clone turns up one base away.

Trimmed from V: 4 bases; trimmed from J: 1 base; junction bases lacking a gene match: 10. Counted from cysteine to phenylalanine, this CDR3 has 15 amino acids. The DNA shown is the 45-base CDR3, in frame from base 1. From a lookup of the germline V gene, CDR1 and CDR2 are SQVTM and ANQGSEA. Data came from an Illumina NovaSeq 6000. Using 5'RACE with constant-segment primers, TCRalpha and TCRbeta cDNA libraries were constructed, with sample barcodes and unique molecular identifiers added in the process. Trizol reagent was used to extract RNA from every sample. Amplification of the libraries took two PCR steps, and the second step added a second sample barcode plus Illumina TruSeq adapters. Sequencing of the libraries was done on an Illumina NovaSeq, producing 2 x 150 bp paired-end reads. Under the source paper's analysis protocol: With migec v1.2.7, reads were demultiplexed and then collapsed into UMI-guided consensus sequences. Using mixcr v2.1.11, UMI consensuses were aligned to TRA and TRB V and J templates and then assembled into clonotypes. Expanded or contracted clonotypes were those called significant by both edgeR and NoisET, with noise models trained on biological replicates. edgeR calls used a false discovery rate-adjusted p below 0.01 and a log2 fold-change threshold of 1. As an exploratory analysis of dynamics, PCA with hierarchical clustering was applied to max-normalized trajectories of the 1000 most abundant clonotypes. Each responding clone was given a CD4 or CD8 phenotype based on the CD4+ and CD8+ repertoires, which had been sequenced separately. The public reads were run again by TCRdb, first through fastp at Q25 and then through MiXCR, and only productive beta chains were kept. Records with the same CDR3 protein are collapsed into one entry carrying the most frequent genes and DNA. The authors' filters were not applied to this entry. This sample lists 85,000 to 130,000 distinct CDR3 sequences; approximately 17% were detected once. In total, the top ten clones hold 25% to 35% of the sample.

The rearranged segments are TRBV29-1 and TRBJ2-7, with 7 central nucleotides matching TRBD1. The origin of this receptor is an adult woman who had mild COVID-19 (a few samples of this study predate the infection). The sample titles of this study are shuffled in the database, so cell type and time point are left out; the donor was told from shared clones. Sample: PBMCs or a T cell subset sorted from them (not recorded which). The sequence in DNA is TGCAGCGTTGTTTGGTTAAGGACAGGTTCCTACGAGCAGTACTTC. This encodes CSVVWLRTGSYEQYF.